Presented here are 22 T cell receptor beta chains from one specimen sequenced in a study of blood T cell repertoires in COVID-19. Sequencing was performed with immunoSEQ multiplex PCR; in TCRdb, only in-frame clones are kept and a portion is missing. The sample comprises roughly 200,000 clones, 80% to 85% of which are singletons, and around a sixth rests with the top ten. Sequenced material: peripheral blood. These receptors were collected from a woman of 80 years or more with active or convalescent COVID-19.

V is TRBV28 and J is TRBJ2-2, with D possibly TRBD2 on 5 matching bases. This CDR3 is built from 16 residues. Germline V gives CDR1 MDHEN, CDR2 SYDVKM. Trimming took off 7 bases at V and 6 bases at J, with 21 bases between the two ends. CDR3 loop: CASIKSGFRGAGELFF. The CDR3 DNA reads TGTGCCAGCATTAAATCCGGGTTCCGGGGTGCCGGGGAGCTGTTTTTT.

The genes are TRBV24-1 and TRBJ2-1; 7 nucleotides line up with TRBD2. Germline CDR1 and CDR2: KGHDR and SFDVKD. This CDR3 region has 16 residues. V lost 9 bases to trimming and J lost 3 bases; unmatched junction nucleotides: 13. The CDR3: CATGGGSQGSYNEQFF. For the CDR3, the DNA is TGTGCCACCGGGGGGGGTTCGCAAGGGAGCTACAATGAGCAGTTCTTC.

This clone was seen once. The J gene is TRBJ1-4, the V gene TRBV3-1 (or the pseudogene TRBV3-2); D possibly corresponds to TRBD1 (5 bases). The ends were cut back, 4 bases at V and 2 bases at J, with 11 bases in the middle. CDR1 and CDR2 from the germline V gene are LGHDT and YNNKEL (reference sequence). The CDR3 covers 15 residues. DNA of the CDR3: TGTGCCAGCAGCCCAGGACCAGGGACTAATGAAAAACTGTTTTTT. Encoded protein: CASSPGPGTNEKLFF.

The chain links TRBV7-3 to TRBJ2-3; 8 nucleotides line up with TRBD2. The J segment lost 6 bases and the V segment lost 4 bases, leaving 12 bases of the junction unmatched. Germline loops: CDR1 SGHTA, CDR2 FQGTGA. The CDR3 extends over 16 amino acids. The CDR3: CASSSGVRGAADTQYF. CDR3 coding DNA: TGTGCCAGCAGCTCCGGTGTGCGGGGGGCCGCGGATACGCAGTATTTT.

This clone was detected only a few times. The chain links TRBV4-2 to TRBJ1-6, with D perhaps TRBD1 (6 bases). There are 16 residues in the CDR3. V was shortened by 1 base and J by 7 bases, with 14 bases between the two germline ends. Germline assignment: CDR1 LGHNA and CDR2 YNFKEQ. The CDR3 loop reads CASSQASGGGNSPLHF. Here the CDR3 DNA reads TGTGCCAGCAGCCAAGCTAGCGGGGGCGGAAATTCACCCCTCCACTTT.

The CDR3 is CATSAPTGFGYTF. DNA of the CDR3: TGTGCCACCAGTGCCCCAACGGGATTCGGCTACACCTTC. J is TRBJ1-2 and V is TRBV24-1; D gene uncertain. This CDR3 is built from 13 residues. V lost 5 bases and J lost 8, with 14 bases in between. Germline CDR1 KGHDR, CDR2 SFDVKD.

The chain combines TRBV7-2 with TRBJ1-5, with TRBD1 identical over 8 bases. Germline V gene sequence: CDR1 SGHTA, CDR2 FQGNSA. J was trimmed by 2 bases and V by 6 bases; bases with no gene match: 12. This CDR3 spans 17 amino acids. CDR3 in amino acids: CASSPYPTGVGNQPQHF. The CDR3 DNA sequence: TGTGCCAGCAGTCCTTATCCGACAGGGGTGGGCAATCAGCCCCAGCATTTT. The variable domain in full, completed from reference TRBV7-2 and TRBJ1-5, reads GAGVSQSPSNKVTEKGKDVELRCDPISGHTALYWYRQSLGQGLEFLIYFQGNSAPDKSGLPSDRFSAERTGGSVSTLTIQRTQQEDSAVYLCASSPYPTGVGNQPQHFGDGTRLSIL.

This chain connects TRBV25-1 to TRBJ1-2; D possibly corresponds to TRBD1 (6 bases). The V end lost 4 bases, the J end lost 2 bases, and 14 bases lay between the germline ends. The CDR3 runs 15 residues. Germline loops: CDR1 MGHDK, CDR2 SYGVNS. Written as DNA, the CDR3 is TGTGCCAGCAGTGCACCGACAGGCCTCAACTATGGCTACACCTTC. Translation gives CASSAPTGLNYGYTF.

The chain is built from TRBV7-2 and TRBJ2-3; 11 bases match TRBD1. V lost 5 bases to trimming and J lost 7 bases; unmatched junction nucleotides: 5. The CDR3 is 14 amino acids. Germline CDR1 and CDR2: SGHTA and FQGNSA. CDR3 bases: TGTGCCAGCAGCCTGGGGGACAGGGGGAATACGCAGTATTTT. This encodes CASSLGDRGNTQYF.

The chain is built from TRBV5-1 and TRBJ2-7, with 7 bases that match TRBD2. There are 14 residues in the CDR3. Per the germline V gene, CDR1 is SGHRS and CDR2 is YFSETQ. V dropped 4 bases and J dropped 7; count of bases not matched to a gene: 11. CDR3 sequence: CASSPGLVLWEQYF. The CDR3 bases are TGCGCCAGCAGCCCCGGACTAGTCCTCTGGGAGCAGTACTTC.

V is TRBV7-9 and J is TRBJ2-1, with TRBD2 matching over 10 bases. V shed 5 bases, J shed 4 bases, and the junction held 5 bases outside the gene matches. Germline V lookup: CDR1 SEHNR, CDR2 FQNEAQ (reference sequence). This CDR3 is built from 15 residues. The CDR3 protein is CASSAPGLAYNEQFF. CDR3 DNA sequence: TGTGCCAGCAGCGCGCCGGGACTAGCGTACAATGAGCAGTTCTTC. The whole variable domain, filled in from reference TRBV7-9 and TRBJ2-1, reads DTGVSQNPRHKITKRGQNVTFRCDPISEHNRLYWYRQTLGQGPEFLTYFQNEAQLEKSRLLSDRFSAERPKGSFSTLEIQRTEQGDSAMYLCASSAPGLAYNEQFFGPGTRLTVL.

The V gene is TRBV7-2, the J gene TRBJ2-7; 11 nucleotides agree with TRBD2. V was clipped by 5 bases and J by 4 bases; unmatched bases: 4. The germline gives CDR1 SGHTA, CDR2 FQGNSA. The CDR3 consists of 14 residues. CDR3: CASSRTSGLYEQYF. The CDR3 nucleotides read TGTGCCAGCAGCCGGACTAGCGGGTTGTACGAGCAGTACTTC.

Here the CDR3 DNA reads TGTGCCAGCAGCCGTAATAGGGGTGAGCAGTTCTTC. Translating it yields CASSRNRGEQFF. J is TRBJ2-1 and V is TRBV6-2 or TRBV6-3, with D perhaps TRBD1 (5 bases). V dropped 6 bases and J dropped 9 bases, with 12 bases sitting between them. Germline assignment: CDR1 MNHEY and CDR2 SVGEGT. The CDR3 is 12 residues long.

The chain carries TRBV11-2 and TRBJ1-1, with 8 bases aligning to TRBD1. The CDR3 length is 18 residues. V was clipped by 5 bases and J by 1 base; unmatched bases: 15. Per germline, CDR1 SGHAT and CDR2 FQNNGV. CDR3 protein: CASSLNPRQGLQNTEAFF. The CDR3 nucleotides read TGTGCCAGCAGCCTAAATCCGAGACAGGGGTTGCAGAACACTGAAGCTTTCTTT.

CDR3 bases: TGTGCCAGTAGTATAAAGGGGCTCTACACTGAAGCTTTCTTT. Its protein product is CASSIKGLYTEAFF. The chain employs TRBV19 and TRBJ1-1; TRBD1 is a possible D gene (5 bases). V dropped 2 bases and J dropped 3 bases, with 10 bases sitting between them. Germline CDR1 reads LNHDA; CDR2 reads SQIVND (reference sequence). The CDR3 is 14 residues long.

This chain joins TRBV15 and TRBJ1-2, with D hard to call. The V and J ends lost 0 bases and 5 bases respectively, with 10 bases between them. This CDR3 has 14 residues. Germline assignment: CDR1 LNHNV and CDR2 YYDKDF (reference sequence). The CDR3 region has the DNA TGTGCCACCAGCAGAGATGCGGGAGGGTATGGCTACACCTTC. This codes for CATSRDAGGYGYTF.

The chain employs TRBV15 and TRBJ1-1, with TRBD1 matching 7 bases. This CDR3 is built from 15 residues. CDR1 LNHNV and CDR2 YYDKDF come from the germline V gene (reference sequence). J lost 0 bases, V lost 3 bases, and 4 bases had no gene match. The CDR3 sequence is CATSSPGQLNTEAFF. The CDR3, as DNA: TGTGCCACCAGCAGTCCGGGACAGCTGAACACTGAAGCTTTCTTT.

This chain links TRBV6-2 or TRBV6-3 with TRBJ1-1; weak D call: TRBD1 (5 bases). Germline V CDR1 and CDR2: MNHEY, SVGEGT. The V end lost 2 bases, the J end lost 5 bases, and 6 bases lay between the germline ends. CDR3 length: 12 residues. CDR3 bases: TGTGCCAGCAGTTACAAGGGGACTGAAGCTTTCTTT. Its protein is CASSYKGTEAFF.

The chain's CDR3 is CASSYSIKYADEQFF. The CDR3 bases are TGTGCCAGCAGTTACTCGATAAAGTATGCGGATGAGCAGTTCTTC. The chain combines TRBV6-5 with TRBJ2-1, with unresolved D. Germline V gene data show CDR1 as MNHEY and CDR2 as SVGAGI. The V gene lost 0 bases and the J gene lost 8 bases, with 14 bases spanning the gap. CDR3 length: 15 residues.

This clone was counted only a few times. J is TRBJ2-2 and V is TRBV5-1; 8 bases match TRBD1. With V trimmed by 4 bases and J by 4 bases, 9 bases remained unmatched. The CDR3 extends over 16 amino acids. Germline V CDR1 and CDR2: SGHRS, YFSETQ. This chain's CDR3 is CASSTGQGVSTGELFF. The CDR3 coding sequence is TGCGCCAGCAGCACCGGACAGGGCGTAAGCACCGGGGAGCTGTTTTTT. Supplemented by reference TRBV5-1 and TRBJ2-2, the full variable domain reads KAGVTQTPRYLIKTRGQQVTLSCSPISGHRSVSWYQQTPGQGLQFLFEYFSETQRNKGNFPGRFSGRQFSNSRSEMNVSTLELGDSALYLCASSTGQGVSTGELFFGEGSRLTVL.

The chain carries TRBV24-1 and TRBJ2-3; 10 bases are a match to TRBD1. This CDR3 contains 16 residues. Germline values: CDR1 KGHDR, CDR2 SFDVKD. V dropped 5 bases and J dropped 2; count of bases not matched to a gene: 6. The CDR3 protein is CATSAGTGVLTDTQYF. The CDR3 coding sequence is TGTGCCACCAGTGCCGGGACAGGGGTCCTCACAGATACGCAGTATTTT.

The V and J genes are TRBV27 and TRBJ1-3; TRBD1 matches at 9 bases. Germline V CDR1 and CDR2: MNHEY, SMNVEV (reference sequence). The V gene end was trimmed by 6 bases and the J gene end by 0 bases; junction bases not matched to a gene: 9. The CDR3 length is 17 residues. The CDR3 sequence is CASRPGQGIFSGNTIYF. Here the CDR3 DNA reads TGTGCCAGCAGACCGGGACAGGGTATCTTCTCTGGAAACACCATATATTTT.